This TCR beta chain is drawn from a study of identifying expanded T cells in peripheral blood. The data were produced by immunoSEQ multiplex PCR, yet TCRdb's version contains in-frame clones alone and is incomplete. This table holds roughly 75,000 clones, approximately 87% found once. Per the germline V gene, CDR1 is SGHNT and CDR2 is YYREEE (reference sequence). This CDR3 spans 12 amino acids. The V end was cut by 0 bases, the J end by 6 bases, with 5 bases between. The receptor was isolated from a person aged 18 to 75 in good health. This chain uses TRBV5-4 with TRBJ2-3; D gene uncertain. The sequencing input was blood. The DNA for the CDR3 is TGTGCCAGCAGCTTGGATGGGGATACGCAGTATTTT. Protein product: CASSLDGDTQYF.